The 11 T cell receptor beta chains presented below share a single source sample, sequenced in a study of shared clonotypes between healthy human individuals. Only in-frame clones appear in the TCRdb table, and some are missing; sequencing was by immunoSEQ multiplex PCR. This sample has millions of clones, with over 90% found just once. The material sequenced was naive CD4+ T cells from PBMCs. Subset specified: CD45RA+ positively selected. These receptors all stem from a man aged 18-30 years in good health. Some clones in this sample may be carry-over from other donors' samples.

This chain uses TRBV25-1 with TRBJ2-5; D possibly corresponds to TRBD2 (5 bases). In germline, CDR1 is MGHDK, CDR2 SYGVNS. The ends were cut back, 1 base at V and 2 bases at J, with 14 bases in the middle. There are 16 residues in the CDR3. CDR3 protein: CASSEFIWETQETQYF. The CDR3 DNA sequence: TGTGCCAGCAGTGAATTTATTTGGGAGACTCAAGAGACCCAGTACTTC.

The genes are TRBV6-1 and TRBJ2-5, with a weak D call TRBD1 (7 bases). The CDR3 is 13 amino acids. Trimming removed 6 bases from V and 4 bases from J, with 12 bases in between. Per germline, CDR1 MNHNS and CDR2 SASEGT. The CDR3 reads CASREGARETQYF. CDR3 nucleotides: TGTGCCAGCAGGGAGGGGGCCCGAGAGACCCAGTACTTC.

This clone has a single count. The chain recombines TRBV5-1 with TRBJ2-5, with TRBD1 identical over 10 bases. The CDR3 is 15 amino acids. The V gene end was trimmed by 0 bases and the J gene end by 5 bases; junction bases not matched to a gene: 4. Germline V gene lookup returns CDR1 SGHRS and CDR2 YFSETQ. The CDR3 sequence is CASSLESGQGETQYF. The CDR3 DNA reads as TGCGCCAGCAGCTTGGAGTCGGGACAGGGGGAGACCCAGTACTTC.

This chain connects TRBV6-1 to TRBJ2-3; TRBD2 is a possible D gene (5 bases). The V gene lost 0 bases and the J gene lost 8 bases, with 6 bases spanning the gap. Germline values: CDR1 MNHNS, CDR2 SASEGT. The CDR3 is 12 residues long. As DNA, the CDR3 is TGTGCCAGCAGTGAAGCCCGGGGTACGCAGTATTTT. It is translated as CASSEARGTQYF.

CDR3 DNA: TGTGCCAGCAGTCCGGGGGGGACGGGCCGCGAGACCCAGTACTTC. It codes for CASSPGGTGRETQYF. This chain joins TRBV28 and TRBJ2-5; 8 bases align to TRBD2. The J segment lost 5 bases and the V segment lost 5 bases, leaving 10 bases of the junction unmatched. CDR1 MDHEN and CDR2 SYDVKM come from the germline V gene. This CDR3 comprises 15 residues.

The chain carries TRBV12-5 and TRBJ1-1; D gene uncertain. Trimming left V 2 bases short and J 3 bases short, with 7 bases between. From germline, CDR1 is LGHNT and CDR2 FRNRAP. The CDR3 runs to 13 residues. CDR3 residues: CASGLSTDTEAFF. The CDR3 DNA sequence: TGTGCTAGTGGTTTGAGCACCGACACTGAAGCTTTCTTT. Variable domain in full (rest from reference TRBV12-5 and TRBJ1-1): DARVTQTPRHKVTEMGQEVTMRCQPILGHNTVFWYRQTMMQGLELLAYFRNRAPLDDSGMPKDRFSAEMPDATLATLKIQPSEPRDSAVYFCASGLSTDTEAFFGQGTRLTVV.

This rearrangement joins TRBV5-1 to TRBJ2-3; tentative D call: TRBD1 (6 bases). The V gene's germline CDR1 is SGHRS and CDR2 YFSETQ. V was shortened by 1 base and J by 5 bases, with 11 bases between the two germline ends. The CDR3 sequence is 14 residues long. CDR3 coding DNA: TGCGCCAGCAGCTTGACAGGGTTTCTAGATACGCAGTATTTT. Protein product: CASSLTGFLDTQYF.

The chain is built from TRBV30 and TRBJ2-5; 9 bases map to TRBD1. CDR1 is GTSNPN and CDR2 is SVGIG in the germline V gene (reference sequence). This CDR3 has 15 residues. J lost 5 bases, V lost 2 bases, and 9 bases had no gene match. CDR3 nucleotide sequence: TGTGCCTGGAGTAAGACAGGGGGTTATCGGGAGACCCAGTACTTC. Translation: CAWSKTGGYRETQYF. The full variable domain, its missing parts supplied by reference TRBV30 and TRBJ2-5, is SQTIHQWPATLVQPVGSPLSLECTVEGTSNPNLYWYRQAAGRGLQLLFYSVGIGQISSEVPQNLSASRPQDRQFILSSKKLLLSDSGFYLCAWSKTGGYRETQYFGPGTRLLVL.

This clone was counted once. V and J are TRBV6-4 and TRBJ2-3; D possibly corresponds to TRBD2 (5 bases). With 7 bases removed from V and 0 bases from J, the gap between germline ends came to 11 bases. The CDR3 runs 14 residues. Germline lookup yields CDR1 MRHNA and CDR2 SNTAGT. The CDR3, as DNA: TGTGCCAGCATTCGGGGAGAGAGCACAGATACGCAGTATTTT. Amino acids: CASIRGESTDTQYF.

The chain is built from TRBV29-1 and TRBJ2-7; 9 bases line up with TRBD1. After removal of 8 bases from V and 5 bases from J, the junction contained 4 bases not matched to a gene. The CDR3 has 11 amino acids. Germline V gives CDR1 SQVTM, CDR2 ANQGSEA. The CDR3 protein is CSSRTGDEQYF. The CDR3 nucleotides are TGCAGCTCTCGGACAGGGGACGAGCAGTACTTC.

This clone was seen a single time. CDR3: CASRDSMNTEAFF. The CDR3 DNA reads TGTGCCTCCCGGGACTCAATGAACACTGAAGCTTTCTTT. The chain carries TRBV10-3 and TRBJ1-1; D is perhaps TRBD1 (5 bases). With 11 bases removed from V and 0 bases from J, the gap between germline ends came to 13 bases. The CDR3 totals 13 residues. Germline V lookup: CDR1 ENHRY, CDR2 SYGVKD.